Following are 27 T cell receptor beta chains from one sample sequenced in a study of T cells in localized non-small cell lung cancer. The assay was immunoSEQ multiplex PCR, and TCRdb's table has in-frame clones only and misses some. In the table there are some 38,000 clones, roughly 89% of which are singletons. Sequences were derived from peripheral blood mononuclear cells, sampled before any cancer treatment. These receptors all come from a male donor aged 60 or older with stage II lung adenocarcinoma.

The rearrangement uses TRBV6-6 and TRBJ1-1; D is ambiguous. V was clipped by 5 bases and J by 1 base, with 8 bases between them. The CDR3 sequence is 13 residues long. Germline V gene lookup returns CDR1 MNHNY and CDR2 SVGAGI (reference sequence). CDR3 nucleotide sequence: TGTGCCAGCAGTCCCAAGGGGAACACTGAAGCTTTCTTT. Translated: CASSPKGNTEAFF.

The chain has TRBV2 and TRBJ2-5; D gene uncertain. The germline gives CDR1 SNHLY, CDR2 FYNNEI. The CDR3 consists of 11 residues. Trimming shortened V by 4 bases and J by 3 bases, and 3 bases separated the two germline ends. CDR3 amino acids: CASSVEETQYF. CDR3 DNA sequence: TGTGCCAGCAGTGTGGAAGAGACCCAGTACTTC.

The sample holds one count of this clone. The chain carries TRBV19 and TRBJ1-5; perhaps TRBD1 as D (6 bases). The CDR3 consists of 15 residues. The V end was cut by 6 bases, the J end by 5 bases, with 17 bases between. Germline V lookup: CDR1 LNHDA, CDR2 SQIVND (reference sequence). The CDR3 sequence: CASSIQGHEYQPQHF. Written as DNA, the CDR3 is TGTGCCAGTAGCATTCAGGGACACGAGTATCAGCCCCAGCATTTT.

The table lists this clone with a count of one. The chain joins TRBV27 to TRBJ2-7; 9 nucleotides match TRBD1. The J segment lost 3 bases and the V segment lost 5 bases, leaving 5 bases of the junction unmatched. The CDR3 loop spans 14 amino acids. Germline V gene lookup returns CDR1 MNHEY and CDR2 SMNVEV (reference sequence). CDR3 loop: CASSTGGFVYEQYF. The CDR3 DNA reads as TGTGCCAGCAGTACAGGGGGCTTCGTCTACGAGCAGTACTTC.

A single count supports this clone. The gene calls are TRBV5-8 and TRBJ2-1; D may be TRBD2 (5 bases). Germline V gives CDR1 SGHTS, CDR2 YDEGEE. V lost 4 bases to trimming and J lost 7 bases, with 15 bases between them. The CDR3 totals 14 residues. CDR3 DNA sequence: TGTGCCAGCAGCGCGGGCTCTAGCTGGAATGAGCAGTTCTTC. Translated, it gives CASSAGSSWNEQFF.

The CDR3 DNA follows: TGTGCCAGCAGCCTTATGAACACTGAAGCTTTCTTT. It codes for CASSLMNTEAFF. The gene calls are TRBV7-2 and TRBJ1-1; D unresolved. Trimming pared 5 bases from V and 0 bases from J, leaving 4 bases between. The CDR3 is made up of 12 amino acids. Germline values: CDR1 SGHTA, CDR2 FQGNSA.

V is TRBV15 and J is TRBJ1-2, with a tentative D call TRBD1 (5 bases). V lost 0 bases and J lost 11, with 19 bases in between. Germline V lookup: CDR1 LNHNV, CDR2 YYDKDF (reference sequence). The CDR3 loop spans 15 amino acids. As DNA, the CDR3 is TGTGCCACCAGCAGAGATCGGGGCCAGCTGATTCGATACACCTTC. This gives the protein CATSRDRGQLIRYTF.

The chain uses TRBV5-8 and TRBJ2-7; D is possibly TRBD1 or TRBD2 (6 bases each). In germline, CDR1 is SGHTS, CDR2 YDEGEE. Trimming stripped 1 base from V and 3 bases from J, with 14 bases between. This CDR3 contains 15 residues. CDR3 coding DNA: TGTGCCAGCAGCTTGCGGGGGCGACGGGGCTACGAGCAGTACTTC. Translation: CASSLRGRRGYEQYF.

The chain employs TRBV6-1 and TRBJ2-1; D remains ambiguous. CDR3 size: 14 residues. Germline V gene lookup returns CDR1 MNHNS and CDR2 SASEGT. Trimming stripped 5 bases from V and 3 bases from J, with 11 bases between. The CDR3 loop is CASSIQKIYNEQFF. The CDR3 DNA reads TGTGCCAGCAGTATACAGAAGATCTACAATGAGCAGTTCTTC.

CDR3 in DNA: TGTGCCAGCAGCCGTACGGTGACTAGCGGAGCGAGGGATACGCAGTATTTT. Protein sequence: CASSRTVTSGARDTQYF. The rearrangement joins TRBV4-2 to TRBJ2-3, with 9 nucleotides matching TRBD2. CDR1 is LGHNA and CDR2 is YNFKEQ in the germline V gene. The CDR3 spans 17 residues. The V segment lost 4 bases and the J segment 6 bases; nucleotides outside the gene matches: 14.

The V gene is TRBV7-3, the J gene TRBJ1-2, with TRBD1 matching 8 bases. The CDR3 loop spans 13 amino acids. With 4 bases clipped from V and 4 bases from J, the junction kept 2 bases outside the gene matches. Germline-derived CDR1 and CDR2 are SGHTA and FQGTGA. CDR3 bases: TGTGCCAGCAGCTCCGGACAGGGCTATGGCTACACCTTC. Protein sequence: CASSSGQGYGYTF.

This clone was detected only once. This chain uses TRBV19 with TRBJ2-1; no clear D. Trimming shortened V by 8 bases and J by 3 bases, and 11 bases separated the two germline ends. The CDR3 length is 13 residues. Germline CDR1 is LNHDA and CDR2 is SQIVND (reference sequence). The DNA for the CDR3 is TGTGCCAGTTCTGGTAGCAGCTACAATGAGCAGTTCTTC. Protein: CASSGSSYNEQFF.

The chain uses TRBV19 and TRBJ1-4; D unresolved. The CDR3 has 15 residues. V lost 7 bases and J lost 6, with 18 bases in between. Germline CDR1 is LNHDA and CDR2 is SQIVND (reference sequence). The CDR3 spells CASTAWAGGDEKLFF. The CDR3 nucleotides read TGTGCCAGTACCGCATGGGCGGGAGGTGATGAAAAACTGTTTTTT.

The chain carries TRBV9 and TRBJ2-3, with 14 bases lining up with TRBD2. With V trimmed by 0 bases and J by 5 bases, 8 bases remained unmatched. Germline CDR1 and CDR2: SGDLS and YYNGEE. The CDR3 totals 18 residues. The CDR3 loop reads CASSVAGTSGRIRDTQYF. In nucleotides, the CDR3 is TGTGCCAGCAGCGTAGCCGGGACTAGCGGGAGAATAAGAGATACGCAGTATTTT. Full variable domain (missing parts from reference TRBV9 and TRBJ2-3): DSGVTQTPKHLITATGQRVTLRCSPRSGDLSVYWYQQSLDQGLQFLIQYYNGEERAKGNILERFSAQQFPDLHSELNLSSLELGDSALYFCASSVAGTSGRIRDTQYFGPGTRLTVL.

V is TRBV4-2 and J is TRBJ1-1; D gene ambiguous. The germline V and J ends were trimmed by 4 bases and 1 base, with 7 bases remaining between them. The CDR3 has 13 residues. CDR1 and CDR2 (germline): LGHNA, YNFKEQ. The CDR3 DNA reads as TGTGCCAGCAGCCTTACACGGAACACTGAAGCTTTCTTT. This codes for CASSLTRNTEAFF.

The CDR3 bases are TGCGCCAGCAAGATGAACACTGAAGCTTTCTTT. It is translated as CASKMNTEAFF. V gene TRBV5-1 combines with J gene TRBJ1-1, with unresolved D. V was shortened by 6 bases and J by 0 bases, with 3 bases between the two germline ends. The CDR3 runs 11 residues. Germline loops: CDR1 SGHRS, CDR2 YFSETQ.

The chain has TRBV19 and TRBJ1-1; D remains unclear. The germline CDR1 and CDR2 sequences are LNHDA and SQIVND (reference sequence). V was shortened by 5 bases and J by 1 base, with 8 bases between the two germline ends. This CDR3 spans 13 amino acids. DNA for the CDR3: TGTGCCAGTAGTGCCCAACCGAACACTGAAGCTTTCTTT. Its protein product is CASSAQPNTEAFF.

This rearrangement joins TRBV12-5 to TRBJ2-7; 7 bases are a match to TRBD1. Trimming took 0 bases from V and 2 from J; bases not matched to a gene: 4. Germline V lookup: CDR1 LGHNT, CDR2 FRNRAP. The CDR3 sequence is 15 residues long. CDR3 nucleotide sequence: TGTGCTAGTGGTTTGGTCCCGGGACAGCCCTACGAGCAGTACTTC. Translating gives CASGLVPGQPYEQYF.

The chain carries TRBV6-1 and TRBJ2-7; 7 bases line up with TRBD1. The CDR3 length is 14 residues. CDR1 is MNHNS, CDR2 SASEGT, per germline. Trimming took 5 bases from V and 2 from J; bases not matched to a gene: 6. CDR3 nucleotides: TGTGCCAGCAGTCTCACAGGGGACACCTACGAGCAGTACTTC. This codes for CASSLTGDTYEQYF.

The chain links TRBV30 to TRBJ1-1; a weak D match, TRBD1 (5 bases). Germline V gene lookup returns CDR1 GTSNPN and CDR2 SVGIG (reference sequence). Trimming removed 0 bases from V and 4 bases from J, with 12 bases in between. The CDR3 runs 14 residues. The CDR3 spells CAWSVVAGGTEAFF. The CDR3 DNA follows: TGTGCCTGGAGTGTAGTAGCCGGGGGCACTGAAGCTTTCTTT.

The rearrangement joins TRBV6-5 to TRBJ1-1; D perhaps matches TRBD1 (6 bases). This CDR3 region has 13 residues. V lost 7 bases and J lost 1, with 10 bases in between. CDR1 and CDR2 (germline): MNHEY, SVGAGI. CDR3 in amino acids: CASTEQGNTEAFF. As DNA, the CDR3 is TGTGCCAGCACTGAACAGGGGAACACTGAAGCTTTCTTT.

This rearrangement joins TRBV5-5 to TRBJ2-2; D is ambiguous. Germline assignment: CDR1 SGHKS and CDR2 YYEKEE (reference sequence). The CDR3 contains 13 residues. Between the trimmed V and J ends, which lost 7 bases and 2 bases, there was a span of 9 bases. CDR3 protein: CASGSGNTGELFF. CDR3 DNA sequence: TGTGCCAGCGGTTCTGGAAACACCGGGGAGCTGTTTTTT.

The chain couples TRBV7-9 to TRBJ1-2; the D is unclear. Trimming stripped 2 bases from V and 3 bases from J, with 7 bases between. The CDR3 runs to 13 residues. Germline V CDR1 and CDR2: SEHNR, FQNEAQ (reference sequence). The CDR3 coding sequence is TGTGCCAGCAGCTTACCAGGTGACTATGGCTACACCTTC. It specifies CASSLPGDYGYTF.

The V call is TRBV19, the J call TRBJ2-7, with D perhaps matching TRBD1 (6 bases). CDR1 and CDR2 from the germline V gene are LNHDA and SQIVND (reference sequence). Trimming pared 6 bases from V and 2 bases from J, leaving 11 bases between. This CDR3 is built from 13 residues. The CDR3 nucleotides are TGTGCCAGTAGCACACGGACAGCCTACGAGCAGTACTTC. Translating it yields CASSTRTAYEQYF.

The chain uses TRBV29-1 and TRBJ1-2; 8 positions match TRBD1. The V segment lost 6 bases and the J segment 1 base; nucleotides outside the gene matches: 16. The CDR3 runs to 17 residues. Germline V gives CDR1 SQVTM, CDR2 ANQGSEA. The CDR3 nucleotides read TGCAGCGTCCCCGAGGAATCCCCGGGACAGGTTAACTATGGCTACACCTTC. Amino acids: CSVPEESPGQVNYGYTF.

This chain joins TRBV2 and TRBJ1-4, with D tentatively TRBD1 (5 bases). The CDR3 runs 13 residues. V lost 10 bases and J lost 8, with 17 bases in between. Germline assignment: CDR1 SNHLY and CDR2 FYNNEI. As DNA, the CDR3 is TGTGCCACCTCGGCCTCGGGGCGGGAAAAACTGTTTTTT. Encoded protein: CATSASGREKLFF. The entire variable domain, with the rest obtained from reference TRBV2 and TRBJ1-4, is as follows: EPEVTQTPSHQVTQMGQEVILRCVPISNHLYFYWYRQILGQKVEFLVSFYNNEISEKSEIFDDQFSVERPDGSNFTLKIRSTKLEDSAMYFCATSASGREKLFFGSGTQLSVL.

The chain recombines TRBV28 with TRBJ1-2, with a weak D call TRBD1 (6 bases). This CDR3 region has 15 residues. Looked up from germline, CDR1 is MDHEN and CDR2 is SYDVKM. Trimming left V 4 bases short and J 1 base short, with 13 bases between. CDR3 sequence: CASSSPGQLNYGYTF. The CDR3 DNA follows: TGTGCCAGCAGTTCTCCGGGACAACTTAACTATGGCTACACCTTC.